This TCR beta chain was profiled in a study of cytomegalovirus exposure and HLA in healthy donors. The PCR made use of 60 Vbeta and 13 Jbeta primers. Method: immunoSEQ multiplex PCR; TCRdb's copy keeps in-frame clones and lacks some. Among some 150,000 clones listed, about three fifths were seen once. The length of the CDR3 is 14 residues. CDR1 and CDR2 (germline): MGHRA, YSYEKL. Trimming took 4 bases from V and 4 from J, leaving 11 bases between them. The chain couples TRBV4-1 to TRBJ1-5; no clear D gene. The sample was PBMCs. This clonotype was obtained from a woman between 55 and 75 years old in good health and CMV-seropositive. The CDR3 sequence is CASSLSVANQPQHF. The CDR3 DNA reads TGCGCCAGCAGCCTAAGCGTGGCTAATCAGCCCCAGCATTTT.